The 29 T cell receptor beta chains presented below share a single source sample, sequenced in a study of CD8 T cells in Susac syndrome. Random hexamers primed reverse transcription of about 0.45 to 1 ug RNA. One entry per CDR3 protein results from TCRdb running MiXCR on the immunoSEQ multiplex PCR reads. There are tens of thousands of distinct CDR3 sequences in the sample; 96% occur only once, and 0.55% to 0.8% lies in the top ten. The sample consisted of CD8+ T cells from PBMCs. These receptors all come from a human donor with Susac syndrome.

V gene TRBV20-1 combines with J gene TRBJ2-1; D is undetermined. The CDR3 spans 15 residues. Germline CDR1 reads DFQATT; CDR2 reads SNEGSKA (reference sequence). V gave up 0 bases and J gave up 10 bases, with 19 bases separating them. The chain's CDR3 is CSARDLEVAGTEQFF. CDR3 bases: TGCAGTGCTAGAGATCTCGAAGTAGCCGGAACGGAGCAGTTCTTC.

This clonotype occurred once. The genes are TRBV3-1 and TRBJ1-5; D perhaps matches TRBD1 (5 bases). The CDR3 is 15 residues long. The V and J ends lost 3 bases and 2 bases respectively, with 11 bases between them. Germline V gene sequence: CDR1 LGHDT, CDR2 YNNKEL (reference sequence). In DNA form, the CDR3 reads TGTGCCAGCAGCCAGGGACCCCCCCGCAATCAGCCCCAGCATTTT. The encoded protein is CASSQGPPRNQPQHF.

This rearrangement joins TRBV6-2 or TRBV6-3 to TRBJ2-6, with 10 bases fitting TRBD2. This CDR3 is 19 amino acids long. Trimming took 6 bases from V and 4 from J; bases not matched to a gene: 15. From germline, CDR1 is MNHEY and CDR2 SVGEGT. The CDR3 reads CASSPYPLAGERGANVLTF. DNA of the CDR3: TGTGCCAGCAGCCCCTACCCGCTAGCGGGGGAGAGAGGGGCCAACGTCCTGACTTTC.

V and J are TRBV28 and TRBJ2-5, with 13 nucleotides matching TRBD2. Germline assignment: CDR1 MDHEN and CDR2 SYDVKM. The CDR3 consists of 16 residues. With V trimmed by 5 bases and J by 2 bases, 5 bases remained unmatched. The CDR3 reads CASSLGLAGVQETQYF. The CDR3 coding sequence is TGTGCCAGCAGTCTCGGACTAGCGGGGGTTCAAGAGACCCAGTACTTC.

The genes are TRBV3-1 and TRBJ2-3; the D gene is possibly TRBD2 (5 bases). V dropped 4 bases and J dropped 0 bases, with 17 bases sitting between them. The CDR3 is 17 residues long. Germline V CDR1 and CDR2: LGHDT, YNNKEL (reference sequence). CDR3 region: CASSRRTGAASTDTQYF. Here the CDR3 DNA reads TGTGCCAGCAGCCGTAGGACTGGCGCCGCGAGCACAGATACGCAGTATTTT.

V gene TRBV12-5 combines with J gene TRBJ1-4; tentatively, D is TRBD1 (5 bases). This CDR3 spans 14 amino acids. Trimming took 5 bases from V and 8 from J, leaving 15 bases between them. Germline V lookup: CDR1 LGHNT, CDR2 FRNRAP. DNA of the CDR3: TGTGCTAGTGGTCCAGCCGACAGTACGGAAAAACTGTTTTTT. Translated: CASGPADSTEKLFF.

The chain couples TRBV7-3 to TRBJ2-6; 8 positions agree with TRBD1. J was trimmed by 0 bases and V by 3 bases; bases with no gene match: 7. Germline V gene data show CDR1 as SGHTA and CDR2 as FQGTGA. The CDR3 is 18 residues long. CDR3 nucleotide sequence: TGTGCCAGCAGCTTCTGGACAGGGCCGAGCTCTGGGGCCAACGTCCTGACTTTC. Translating gives CASSFWTGPSSGANVLTF.

This rearrangement joins TRBV7-6 to TRBJ2-1; 10 positions match TRBD1. The germline V gene encodes CDR1 SGHVS and CDR2 FNYEAQ. The CDR3 totals 17 residues. With 5 bases clipped from V and 6 bases from J, the junction kept 13 bases outside the gene matches. The CDR3 coding sequence is TGTGCCAGCAGCCCACAGGGACAGGGGTCGTGGGGCAATGAGCAGTTCTTC. Translated, it gives CASSPQGQGSWGNEQFF.

The chain recombines TRBV15 with TRBJ2-1; 9 positions match TRBD1. This CDR3 is built from 16 residues. The ends lost 4 bases at V and 1 base at J; junction bases unmatched: 5. The germline CDR1 and CDR2 sequences are LNHNV and YYDKDF (reference sequence). CDR3 bases: TGTGCCACCAGCACTGACAGGGGGGGATCCTACAATGAGCAGTTCTTC. Protein sequence: CATSTDRGGSYNEQFF. Full variable domain (rest looked up from reference TRBV15 and TRBJ2-1): DAMVIQNPRYQVTQFGKPVTLSCSQTLNHNVMYWYQQKSSQAPKLLFHYYDKDFNNEADTPDNFQSRRPNTSFCFLDIRSPGLGDTAMYLCATSTDRGGSYNEQFFGPGTRLTVL.

The chain employs TRBV19 and TRBJ2-7; 10 positions match TRBD1. V trimming: 5 bases; J trimming: 2 bases; junction bases outside the gene matches: 3. CDR1 is LNHDA and CDR2 is SQIVND in the germline V gene (reference sequence). The CDR3 is 14 residues long. CDR3 region: CASSRDRGPYEQYF. The CDR3 region has the DNA TGTGCCAGTAGTCGAGACAGGGGGCCCTACGAGCAGTACTTC.

V gene TRBV24-1 combines with J gene TRBJ2-7; unclear D gene. Germline assignment: CDR1 KGHDR and CDR2 SFDVKD. The CDR3 has 14 residues. Trimming shortened V by 4 bases and J by 2 bases, and 11 bases separated the two germline ends. CDR3 nucleotides: TGTGCCACCAGTGACCAAGACCGGGCCTACGAGCAGTACTTC. It codes for CATSDQDRAYEQYF.

The chain couples TRBV19 to TRBJ2-1; D unclear. There are 13 residues in the CDR3. Germline V gene lookup returns CDR1 LNHDA and CDR2 SQIVND (reference sequence). Trimming stripped 0 bases from V and 7 bases from J, with 7 bases between. The CDR3 region has the DNA TGTGCCAGTAGTATAGATCTTGGAAATGAGCAGTTCTTC. Its translation is CASSIDLGNEQFF. Full variable domain (rest looked up from reference TRBV19 and TRBJ2-1): DGGITQSPKYLFRKEGQNVTLSCEQNLNHDAMYWYRQDPGQGLRLIYYSQIVNDFQKGDIAEGYSVSREKKESFPLTVTSAQKNPTAFYLCASSIDLGNEQFFGPGTRLTVL.

The rearrangement links TRBV4-3 to TRBJ2-1, with 11 bases fitting TRBD2. V shed 0 bases and J 3 bases; nucleotides not matched to a gene: 7. The CDR3 is 18 amino acids. Germline V gene sequence: CDR1 LGHNA, CDR2 YSLEER. The CDR3 DNA sequence: TGCGCCAGCAGCCAAGAGGGTAGCGGGGGGGCCTACTACAATGAGCAGTTCTTC. This encodes CASSQEGSGGAYYNEQFF.

The chain links TRBV2 to TRBJ2-3; weak D call: TRBD2 (6 bases). Trimming removed 8 bases at V and 1 base at J, with 22 bases between. Germline V gene lookup returns CDR1 SNHLY and CDR2 FYNNEI. This CDR3 has 17 residues. CDR3 protein: CASQPSLRDWGTDTQYF. The CDR3 nucleotides read TGTGCCAGCCAGCCCTCCCTCCGGGACTGGGGCACAGATACGCAGTATTTT. Full variable domain (rest looked up from reference TRBV2 and TRBJ2-3): EPEVTQTPSHQVTQMGQEVILRCVPISNHLYFYWYRQILGQKVEFLVSFYNNEISEKSEIFDDQFSVERPDGSNFTLKIRSTKLEDSAMYFCASQPSLRDWGTDTQYFGPGTRLTVL.

The chain couples TRBV16 to TRBJ2-1; D ambiguous. This CDR3 contains 12 residues. The V end lost 2 bases, the J end lost 7 bases, and 6 bases lay between the germline ends. Germline loops: CDR1 KGHSY, CDR2 FQNENV. CDR3 nucleotide sequence: TGTGCCAGCAGCCAAAGTTGGAATGAGCAGTTCTTC. As protein: CASSQSWNEQFF.

The chain combines TRBV20-1 with TRBJ2-1; TRBD2 matches 9 bases. The J segment lost 2 bases and the V segment lost 1 base, leaving 6 bases of the junction unmatched. Germline-derived CDR1 and CDR2 are DFQATT and SNEGSKA (reference sequence). The CDR3 is 16 amino acids. CDR3 in amino acids: CSARGTGGGAYNEQFF. The CDR3 nucleotides are TGCAGTGCTAGAGGAACGGGCGGGGGGGCCTACAATGAGCAGTTCTTC.

This chain joins TRBV4-2 and TRBJ1-5; D may be TRBD1 (5 bases). The germline CDR1 and CDR2 sequences are LGHNA and YNFKEQ. This CDR3 spans 15 amino acids. Deletions cut 6 bases from V and 4 bases from J, with 16 bases between. CDR3 sequence reads: CASSKGPLMNQPQHF. The CDR3 DNA is TGTGCCAGCAGTAAGGGACCGCTGATGAATCAGCCCCAGCATTTT.

The chain uses TRBV12-3 or TRBV12-4 and TRBJ2-7; 8 bases match TRBD1. This CDR3 is 12 amino acids long. The trim removed 5 bases at V and 4 bases at J, leaving 1 base unmatched. CDR3 region: CASSRTGYEQYF. For the CDR3, the DNA is TGTGCCAGCAGTCGGACAGGGTACGAGCAGTACTTC.

This clonotype is a singleton in its sample. The chain has TRBV25-1 and TRBJ2-3; D may match TRBD1 or TRBD2 (5 bases each). V lost 3 bases, J lost 0 bases, and 19 bases lay in between. The CDR3 consists of 18 residues. Germline V gene data show CDR1 as MGHDK and CDR2 as SYGVNS. In nucleotides, the CDR3 is TGTGCCAGCAGTGACCACCCTCCGCCGGGACGGAGCACAGATACGCAGTATTTT. The encoded protein is CASSDHPPPGRSTDTQYF. The variable domain in full, with the rest retrieved from reference TRBV25-1 and TRBJ2-3, is EADIYQTPRYLVIGTGKKITLECSQTMGHDKMYWYQQDPGMELHLIHYSYGVNSTEKGDLSSESTVSRIRTEHFPLTLESARPSHTSQYLCASSDHPPPGRSTDTQYFGPGTRLTVL.

The gene calls are TRBV6-5 and TRBJ1-3; D not certain. CDR1 MNHEY and CDR2 SVGAGI come from the germline V gene. There are 16 residues in the CDR3. Trimming removed 0 bases at V and 0 bases at J, with 9 bases between. The CDR3 DNA is TGTGCCAGCAGTTACTCGAGGGCTTCCTCTGGAAACACCATATATTTT. This encodes CASSYSRASSGNTIYF.

V gene TRBV29-1 combines with J gene TRBJ2-7, with TRBD2 matching over 8 bases. Unmatched junction bases numbered 10, after V lost 7 bases and J lost 5 bases. CDR1 is SQVTM and CDR2 is ANQGSEA in the germline V gene. The CDR3 loop spans 13 amino acids. The DNA for the CDR3 is TGCAGCGCTGGAGGGACGGGGGGGAACGAGCAGTACTTC. Translation: CSAGGTGGNEQYF.

The J gene is TRBJ1-5, the V gene TRBV7-8, with D tentatively TRBD1 (5 bases). This CDR3 is built from 16 residues. V lost 6 bases and J lost 4, with 19 bases in between. Looked up from germline, CDR1 is SGHVS and CDR2 is FQNEAQ. This chain's CDR3 is CASSYRGAGGNQPQHF. DNA for the CDR3: TGTGCCAGCAGTTACCGCGGCGCGGGGGGGAATCAGCCCCAGCATTTT.

The J gene is TRBJ1-1, the V gene TRBV2, with D possibly matching TRBD1 (6 bases). V shed 6 bases and J shed 1 base, with 9 bases lying between them. The CDR3 is 13 residues long. Germline V CDR1 and CDR2: SNHLY, FYNNEI. CDR3 sequence reads: CASRDSSNTEAFF. In DNA, the CDR3 is TGTGCCAGCAGGGACAGCTCGAACACTGAAGCTTTCTTT.

The V and J genes are TRBV20-1 and TRBJ2-7, with a possible D match to TRBD2 (6 bases). Per the germline V gene, CDR1 is DFQATT and CDR2 is SNEGSKA (reference sequence). The V gene lost 5 bases and the J gene lost 5 bases, with 22 bases spanning the gap. This CDR3 has 15 residues. CDR3 amino acids: CSAGQGTGGEDEQYF. CDR3 sequence (DNA): TGCAGTGCTGGACAAGGGACCGGGGGTGAGGACGAGCAGTACTTC.

The genes are TRBV5-1 and TRBJ2-3; 9 bases agree with TRBD2. The CDR3 length is 16 residues. The V segment lost 2 bases and the J segment 5 bases; nucleotides outside the gene matches: 9. CDR1 and CDR2 (germline): SGHRS, YFSETQ. The CDR3 protein is CASSFRGSGGLDTQYF. CDR3 coding DNA: TGCGCCAGCAGCTTCCGGGGTAGCGGGGGACTAGATACGCAGTATTTT.

CDR3 amino acids: CAWSLQGVANTGELFF. CDR3 in DNA: TGTGCCTGGAGTTTACAGGGGGTGGCCAACACCGGGGAGCTGTTTTTT. The chain is built from TRBV30 and TRBJ2-2; 8 nucleotides line up with TRBD1. Germline V gene lookup returns CDR1 GTSNPN and CDR2 SVGIG (reference sequence). This CDR3 spans 16 amino acids. V trimming: 2 bases; J trimming: 2 bases; junction bases outside the gene matches: 7.

The chain links TRBV6-2 or TRBV6-3 to TRBJ2-6; the D call may be TRBD1 or TRBD2 (5 bases each). This CDR3 spans 18 amino acids. CDR1 and CDR2 from the germline V gene are MNHEY and SVGEGT. The ends were cut back, 6 bases at V and 0 bases at J, with 18 bases in the middle. Here the CDR3 DNA reads TGTGCCAGCAGCCGAGGGGACGGCAGCCCCTCTGGGGCCAACGTCCTGACTTTC. Translation gives CASSRGDGSPSGANVLTF.

The genes are TRBV6-2 or TRBV6-3 and TRBJ2-7, with unresolved D. The ends were cut back, 2 bases at V and 7 bases at J, with 9 bases in the middle. Germline loops: CDR1 MNHEY, CDR2 SVGEGT. CDR3 size: 12 residues. Written as DNA, the CDR3 is TGTGCCAGCAGTTACAGGTTGGGAGAGCAGTACTTC. Its protein product is CASSYRLGEQYF.

V and J are TRBV6-5 and TRBJ2-3; TRBD1 aligns across 7 bases. This CDR3 comprises 13 residues. After removal of 6 bases from V and 6 bases from J, the junction contained 6 bases not matched to a gene. Germline CDR1 reads MNHEY; CDR2 reads SVGAGI. The CDR3, as DNA: TGTGCCAGCAGGAAAGACAGGGCGGATACGCAGTATTTT. It is translated as CASRKDRADTQYF.